These 24 T cell receptor beta chains were sequenced from one sample in a study of cytomegalovirus exposure and HLA in healthy donors. Researchers ran the PCR with 60 Vbeta and 13 Jbeta primers. Profiled with immunoSEQ multiplex PCR; TCRdb holds only in-frame clones, not every one. The data show 210,000 or so clones, about 83% seen once. The sample consisted of PBMCs. These receptors originate from a middle-aged man in good health and CMV-seronegative.

The chain combines TRBV2 with TRBJ2-2; maybe TRBD1 (6 bases). CDR1 is SNHLY and CDR2 is FYNNEI in the germline V gene. Trimming shortened V by 4 bases and J by 4 bases, and 13 bases separated the two germline ends. The CDR3 has 15 amino acids. This CDR3 is CASSGTEAPTGELFF. CDR3 bases: TGTGCCAGCAGTGGGACAGAAGCACCCACCGGGGAGCTGTTTTTT. The full variable domain, rest sourced from reference TRBV2 and TRBJ2-2, is EPEVTQTPSHQVTQMGQEVILRCVPISNHLYFYWYRQILGQKVEFLVSFYNNEISEKSEIFDDQFSVERPDGSNFTLKIRSTKLEDSAMYFCASSGTEAPTGELFFGEGSRLTVL.

The chain recombines TRBV18 with TRBJ1-1; 7 bases match TRBD1. V dropped 2 bases and J dropped 1; count of bases not matched to a gene: 4. Germline CDR1 and CDR2: KGHSH and LQKENI. The CDR3 is 15 residues long. In nucleotides, the CDR3 is TGTGCCAGCTCACCAATTGACAGGGAGAACACTGAAGCTTTCTTT. Amino acid sequence: CASSPIDRENTEAFF.

A note on this clone: The same CDR3 arises from other DNA sequences in this sample as well. This rearrangement joins TRBV13 to TRBJ2-3; 9 bases are shared with TRBD2. V lost 5 bases and J lost 2; bases outside the gene matches: 2. Germline lookup yields CDR1 PRHDT and CDR2 FYEKMQ (reference sequence). The CDR3 contains 14 residues. This CDR3 is CASSPSGTTDTQYF. CDR3 in DNA: TGTGCCAGCAGCCCTAGCGGGACCACAGATACGCAGTATTTT.

The sample holds one count of this clone. The rearrangement links TRBV5-6 to TRBJ1-3; weak D call: TRBD1 (5 bases). This CDR3 is 14 amino acids long. V was pared by 3 bases and J by 0 bases, with 7 bases between. Germline V gene sequence: CDR1 SGHDT, CDR2 YYEEEE. The chain's CDR3 is CASSSTASGNTIYF. The CDR3 DNA reads TGTGCCAGCAGCTCGACAGCCTCTGGAAACACCATATATTTT.

In DNA form, the CDR3 reads TGTGCCAGCAGTGAAGCAGGGGGTCAGACTGAAGCTTTCTTT. This gives the protein CASSEAGGQTEAFF. The chain carries TRBV2 and TRBJ1-1, with D perhaps TRBD1 (6 bases). The CDR3 is made up of 14 amino acids. V shed 0 bases and J shed 5 bases, with 10 bases lying between them. Germline assignment: CDR1 SNHLY and CDR2 FYNNEI.

This clone was seen many times. This chain uses TRBV2 with TRBJ2-3; 7 bases align to TRBD2. Unmatched junction bases numbered 5, after V lost 8 bases and J lost 3 bases. The V gene's germline CDR1 is SNHLY and CDR2 FYNNEI. The CDR3 runs to 13 residues. The chain's CDR3 is CASVSGDTDTQYF. The CDR3 DNA follows: TGTGCCAGCGTGAGCGGGGATACAGATACGCAGTATTTT.

The chain joins TRBV27 to TRBJ1-1; tentative D call: TRBD1 (6 bases). CDR3 length equals 15 residues. The germline gives CDR1 MNHEY, CDR2 SMNVEV (reference sequence). V was clipped by 10 bases and J by 5 bases, with 23 bases between them. CDR3 nucleotides: TGTGCCATTAAAGGGGAGGGGGAGAGGGGGACTGAAGCTTTCTTT. It specifies CAIKGEGERGTEAFF.

In its sample, this clone was seen a few times. The chain is built from TRBV7-2 and TRBJ1-1, with 10 nucleotides matching TRBD1. The CDR3 loop spans 15 amino acids. The germline V gene encodes CDR1 SGHTA and CDR2 FQGNSA. After removal of 3 bases from V and 1 base from J, the junction contained 2 bases not matched to a gene. In DNA form, the CDR3 reads TGTGCCAGCAGCTTGACAGGGGGCGAGAACACTGAAGCTTTCTTT. Amino acids: CASSLTGGENTEAFF.

This chain links TRBV18 with TRBJ1-4, with 9 bases lining up with TRBD1. The V segment lost 3 bases and the J segment 6 bases; nucleotides outside the gene matches: 11. CDR3 length: 17 amino acids. Germline V gene lookup returns CDR1 KGHSH and CDR2 LQKENI. The CDR3 region is CASSPRDRVLVDEKLFF. DNA of the CDR3: TGTGCCAGCTCACCCCGGGACAGGGTTTTAGTGGATGAAAAACTGTTTTTT.

This rearrangement joins TRBV4-3 to TRBJ2-7; tentative D call: TRBD2 (5 bases). This CDR3 has 15 residues. CDR1 is LGHNA, CDR2 YSLEER, per germline. V lost 0 bases to trimming and J lost 5 bases, with 14 bases between them. The CDR3 spells CASSQDRPSFHEQYF. In DNA form, the CDR3 reads TGCGCCAGCAGCCAAGATAGGCCTAGCTTCCACGAGCAGTACTTC.

V usage is TRBV18 and J usage is TRBJ2-5; 10 nucleotides match TRBD2. CDR3 length: 15 residues. Per germline, CDR1 KGHSH and CDR2 LQKENI. J gave up 4 bases and V 3 bases, and 5 bases lay outside the gene matches. In nucleotides, the CDR3 is TGTGCCAGCTCACCTCTAGCGGGAGTTGGAGAGACCCAGTACTTC. Translation gives CASSPLAGVGETQYF.

DNA of the CDR3: TGTGCCAGCAGCTCCTTAGCGGGGGGGCCGTACACAGATACGCAGTATTTT. Translated: CASSSLAGGPYTDTQYF. The rearrangement joins TRBV11-1 to TRBJ2-3, with TRBD2 identical over 11 bases. Germline V gene sequence: CDR1 SGHAT, CDR2 FQDESV (reference sequence). V trimming: 4 bases; J trimming: 2 bases; junction bases outside the gene matches: 8. This CDR3 is built from 17 residues.

The chain is built from TRBV7-9 and TRBJ2-5, with D possibly matching TRBD1 (5 bases). The V end lost 1 base, the J end lost 6 bases, and 15 bases lay between the germline ends. Per germline, CDR1 SEHNR and CDR2 FQNEAQ (reference sequence). The CDR3 length is 15 residues. CDR3 DNA: TGTGCCAGCAGCTTAGAGGGGCTTATGGGAAAGACCCAGTACTTC. Translation gives CASSLEGLMGKTQYF.

There are a few counts of this clone. The rearrangement links TRBV5-1 to TRBJ1-6; D is perhaps TRBD1 (5 bases). The CDR3 totals 15 residues. Germline V gene data show CDR1 as SGHRS and CDR2 as YFSETQ. V was clipped by 4 bases and J by 4 bases, with 12 bases between them. In DNA form, the CDR3 reads TGCGCCAGCAGCCCGGGGGACGGATATAATTCACCCCTCCACTTT. This codes for CASSPGDGYNSPLHF.

Only a few counts were recorded for this clone. The V call is TRBV7-8, the J call TRBJ1-1; possibly TRBD1 for D (5 bases). CDR1 and CDR2 from the germline V gene are SGHVS and FQNEAQ. V lost 5 bases, J lost 3 bases, and 13 bases lay in between. CDR3 length equals 14 residues. CDR3 amino acids: CASSPWGGDTEAFF. CDR3 nucleotides: TGTGCCAGCAGCCCCTGGGGGGGGGACACTGAAGCTTTCTTT.

This clone appeared a few times. The rearrangement uses TRBV5-1 and TRBJ2-3, with D unclear. Trimming pared 2 bases from V and 3 bases from J, leaving 4 bases between. The CDR3 contains 12 residues. CDR1 is SGHRS, CDR2 YFSETQ, per germline. The CDR3 nucleotides read TGCGCCAGCAGCTTACAGACAGATACGCAGTATTTT. It translates to CASSLQTDTQYF. The full variable domain, its missing parts supplied by reference TRBV5-1 and TRBJ2-3, is KAGVTQTPRYLIKTRGQQVTLSCSPISGHRSVSWYQQTPGQGLQFLFEYFSETQRNKGNFPGRFSGRQFSNSRSEMNVSTLELGDSALYLCASSLQTDTQYFGPGTRLTVL.

V is TRBV7-7 and J is TRBJ2-5; 16 bases match TRBD2. With 5 bases clipped from V and 4 bases from J, the junction kept 7 bases outside the gene matches. Germline assignment: CDR1 SSHAT and CDR2 FNYEAQ (reference sequence). CDR3 length: 17 amino acids. Written as DNA, the CDR3 is TGTGCCAGCAGCCCAGGGACTAGCGGGGGGGTAGGAGAGACCCAGTACTTC. Translation gives CASSPGTSGGVGETQYF.

CDR3 DNA: TGTGCCAGCTCACCAACAGGGGGAAGCTCCTACGAGCAGTACTTC. Translating gives CASSPTGGSSYEQYF. V and J are TRBV18 and TRBJ2-7, with 8 bases identical to TRBD1. The germline CDR1 and CDR2 sequences are KGHSH and LQKENI. V gave up 2 bases and J gave up 0 bases; unmatched junction bases: 3. The CDR3 totals 15 residues.

The V call is TRBV30, the J call TRBJ2-4; D is perhaps TRBD2 (5 bases). Deletions cut 5 bases from V and 8 bases from J, with 10 bases between. Germline assignment: CDR1 GTSNPN and CDR2 SVGIG (reference sequence). The CDR3 extends over 11 amino acids. CDR3 DNA: TGTGCCTGGGGGCCCGGGGACATTCAGTACTTC. Translating it yields CAWGPGDIQYF.

This clone was picked up a small number of times. The J gene is TRBJ2-7, the V gene TRBV5-1, with TRBD1 identical over 7 bases. Germline V lookup: CDR1 SGHRS, CDR2 YFSETQ. Unmatched junction bases numbered 0, after V lost 0 bases and J lost 0 bases. The CDR3 consists of 14 residues. The CDR3 bases are TGCGCCAGCAGCTTGGGGGACAGCTCCTACGAGCAGTACTTC. Its translation: CASSLGDSSYEQYF. Filled out from reference TRBV5-1 and TRBJ2-7, the complete variable domain reads KAGVTQTPRYLIKTRGQQVTLSCSPISGHRSVSWYQQTPGQGLQFLFEYFSETQRNKGNFPGRFSGRQFSNSRSEMNVSTLELGDSALYLCASSLGDSSYEQYFGPGTRLTVT.

This clone was counted only a few times. This sequence joins TRBV2 and TRBJ1-2, with a tentative D call TRBD1 (6 bases). Germline CDR1 SNHLY, CDR2 FYNNEI. The CDR3 consists of 15 residues. V lost 6 bases and J lost 4, with 18 bases in between. The CDR3 reads CASRQPAGTTYGYTF. The DNA for the CDR3 is TGTGCCAGCAGGCAACCGGCAGGGACAACCTATGGCTACACCTTC.

The DNA of the CDR3 is TGTGCCAGCAGATCCACCGGGACTACCCCTTTCCGAGAGCAGTTCTTC. Its protein is CASRSTGTTPFREQFF. The chain links TRBV13 to TRBJ2-1; 7 bases agree with TRBD2. This CDR3 is built from 16 residues. Germline V CDR1 and CDR2: PRHDT, FYEKMQ (reference sequence). V was clipped by 6 bases and J by 10 bases; unmatched bases: 18.

J is TRBJ2-7 and V is TRBV19; TRBD2 matches 8 bases. The CDR3 extends over 15 amino acids. The germline CDR1 and CDR2 sequences are LNHDA and SQIVND (reference sequence). After removal of 6 bases from V and 1 base from J, the junction contained 8 bases not matched to a gene. The CDR3 protein is CASSSSGGGSYEQYF. The CDR3 DNA follows: TGTGCCAGTAGCAGCAGCGGGGGTGGGTCCTACGAGCAGTACTTC.

The chain links TRBV29-1 to TRBJ1-5; 8 bases line up with TRBD1. In germline, CDR1 is SQVTM, CDR2 ANQGSEA. The V and J ends lost 5 bases and 7 bases, in that order; junction bases with no gene match: 4. The CDR3 totals 12 residues. The DNA of the CDR3 is TGCAGCGTTCTGACAGGGGACCAGCCCCAGCATTTT. Encoded protein: CSVLTGDQPQHF.